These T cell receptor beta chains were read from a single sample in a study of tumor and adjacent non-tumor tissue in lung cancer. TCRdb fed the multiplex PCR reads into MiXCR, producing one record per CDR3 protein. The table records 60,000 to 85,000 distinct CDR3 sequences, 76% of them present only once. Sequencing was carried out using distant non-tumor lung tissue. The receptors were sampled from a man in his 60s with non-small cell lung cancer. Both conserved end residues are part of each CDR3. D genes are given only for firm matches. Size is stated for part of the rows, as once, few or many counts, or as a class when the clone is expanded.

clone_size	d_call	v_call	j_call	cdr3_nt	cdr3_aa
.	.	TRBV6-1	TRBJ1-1	TGTGCCAACGGTGATAAAGATGACACTGAAGCTTTCTTT	CANGDKDDTEAFF
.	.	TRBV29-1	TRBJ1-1	TGCATCGTTGGCCCCACAGGGTCTGAAGCTTTCTTT	CIVGPTGSEAFF
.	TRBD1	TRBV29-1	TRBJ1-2	TGCAGTGTTGGCAAGACAGGGAACGTCTACACCTTC	CSVGKTGNVYTF
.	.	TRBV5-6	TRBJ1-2	TGTGCCAGCAACCTTGACACGCCCTACTATGGCTATACCTTC	CASNLDTPYYGYTF
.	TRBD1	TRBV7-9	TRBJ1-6	TGTGCCACCAGCGCAGACAGGGGGTACTCACCCCTCCACTTT	CATSADRGYSPLHF
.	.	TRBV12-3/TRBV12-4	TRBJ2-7	TGTGCCAGCAGTCACGGGATAGGGGGTCTCGAGCAATACTTC	CASSHGIGGLEQYF
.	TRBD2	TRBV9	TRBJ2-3	TGTGCCAGCAGCGTTCGGCCTAGCGGGAGTCTTGAGACGCAGTATTTT	CASSVRPSGSLETQYF
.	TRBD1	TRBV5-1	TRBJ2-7	TGCGCCAGCTGCGGGACAGGGGACGAGCAGTACTTC	CASCGTGDEQYF
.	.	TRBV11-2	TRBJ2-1	TGTGCCAGCGGCCCAGAACCACAGGATGAGCAGCTCTTC	CASGPEPQDEQLF
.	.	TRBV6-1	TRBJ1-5	TGTGCAAGCAGTGGGGGGGGCGAAAATCTGCCCCAGCATTTT	CASSGGGENLPQHF
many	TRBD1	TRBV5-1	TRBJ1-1	TGCGCCAGCAGCTCGGTCCAGGGGGCGCCTGAAGCTTTCTTT	CASSSVQGAPEAFF
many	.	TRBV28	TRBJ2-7	TGTGCCAGCAGTATCTCGGTTGGCGGACCCTACGAGCAGTACTTC	CASSISVGGPYEQYF
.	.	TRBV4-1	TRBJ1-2	TGCGCCAGCAGCCAAGACAACTGCTATGGCTATACCTTC	CASSQDNCYGYTF
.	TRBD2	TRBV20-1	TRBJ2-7	TGCGGTGCTAGAGACATGGGACTAGCGGCAGCCTACGAGCAGTATTTC	CGARDMGLAAAYEQYF
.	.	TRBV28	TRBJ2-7	TGTGCCAGCGGTCCCTGGTGTGTCTACGAGCAGTACTTC	CASGPWCVYEQYF
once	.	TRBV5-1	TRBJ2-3	.	CASGFGSGTDTQYF
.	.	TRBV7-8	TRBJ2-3	TGTGTCAGCAGCTTTAAGGGAACAAATACGCTGTATTTT	CVSSFKGTNTLYF
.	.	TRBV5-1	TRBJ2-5	TGTGCCAGCAGCTTGGTTAGCGGCAGTCGGGTAGAGACCCAGTACTTC	CASSLVSGSRVETQYF
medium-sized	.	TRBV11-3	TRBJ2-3	TGTGCCAGCAGCTTATCACCGGGCGATACGCAGTATTTT	CASSLSPGDTQYF
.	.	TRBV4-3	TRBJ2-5	TGCGCCAGCAGCCTCCAGAACGGGAGCGGCGAGACCCAGTACTTC	CASSLQNGSGETQYF
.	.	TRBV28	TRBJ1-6	TGTGCTAGCAGTACGACCGGGAGCGGATATAATTCACCCCTCCACTTT	CASSTTGSGYNSPLHF
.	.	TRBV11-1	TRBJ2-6	TGTGCCAGCAGTCGGATAGGGAGGCCTTCTGGGGGCAACGTCCTGATTTTC	CASSRIGRPSGGNVLIF
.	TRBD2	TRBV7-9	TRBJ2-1	TGTGCCAGCAGTTGCCCCGGACTAGCGGGTTTTTACAATAAGCAGTTCTTC	CASSCPGLAGFYNKQFF
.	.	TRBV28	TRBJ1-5	TGTGTCAACAGTGAACTTGACAGTGATCAGCCCCAGCATTTT	CVNSELDSDQPQHF
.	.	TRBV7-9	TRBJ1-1	TGTGCCAGCAGATCTGTACACCCTGAAGCTTTCTTT	CASRSVHPEAFF
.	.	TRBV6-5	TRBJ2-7	TGTGCCAGCAGCTACTCGAGTCGGGAGACGACCGAGCAGTACTTC	CASSYSSRETTEQYF